Each of the 4 T cell receptor beta chains below was sequenced from the same sample in a study of human T cells and chemical hapten exposure. TCRdb independently ran MiXCR on the RACE reads; one entry per CDR3 protein. The repertoire includes about 64,000 distinct CDR3 sequences, more than 9.5% of them detected once, and 2% to 3% sits in the top ten. Described time point: patch test 3, about 24 weeks after DPC sensitization. The treatment was: therapeutic diphenylcyclopropenone sensitization with weekly scalp DPC. The material was whole blood, obtained in connection with sensitization to the hapten diphenylcyclopropenone (DPC). These receptors originate from a woman in her twenties or thirties with alopecia areata. Some clones in this sample may be carry-over from other donors' samples.

The chain is built from TRBV6-5 and TRBJ1-1; D is undetermined. Germline lookup yields CDR1 MNHEY and CDR2 SVGAGI. V lost 0 bases and J lost 2, with 16 bases in between. The CDR3 runs 17 residues. Here the CDR3 DNA reads TGTGCCAGCAGTTACTCAAAAATCGGCGGATCTAACACTGAAGCTTTCTTT. This sequence encodes CASSYSKIGGSNTEAFF.

This clonotype was counted many times. The rearrangement links TRBV27 to TRBJ2-7; D is tentatively TRBD1 or TRBD2 (5 bases each). CDR3 length: 16 residues. CDR1 is MNHEY, CDR2 SMNVEV, per germline (reference sequence). V was cut by 2 bases and J by 7 bases, with 21 bases left in between. CDR3 nucleotide sequence: TGTGCCAGCAGTTTAAGGTGGGCTGGGACGAAAATGGAGCAGTACTTC. Protein sequence: CASSLRWAGTKMEQYF.

This clonotype was seen ten or more times. The gene calls are TRBV27 and TRBJ2-3; TRBD2 matches at 12 bases. The CDR3 runs to 16 residues. Germline lookup yields CDR1 MNHEY and CDR2 SMNVEV (reference sequence). J lost 3 bases, V lost 1 base, and 2 bases had no gene match. CDR3 residues: CASSLFGTSGTDTQYF. The CDR3 DNA sequence: TGTGCCAGCAGTTTATTCGGGACTAGCGGGACAGATACGCAGTATTTT.

Ten or more counts support this clonotype. The chain employs TRBV29-1 and TRBJ2-3; D possibly corresponds to TRBD2 (7 bases). This CDR3 spans 16 amino acids. V was cut by 6 bases and J by 4 bases, with 23 bases left in between. Germline V CDR1 and CDR2: SQVTM, ANQGSEA. DNA for the CDR3: TGCAGCGTAGGAGGGGGGGCCAGTGTTTCTGCAGATACGCAGTATTTT. Translating it yields CSVGGGASVSADTQYF.